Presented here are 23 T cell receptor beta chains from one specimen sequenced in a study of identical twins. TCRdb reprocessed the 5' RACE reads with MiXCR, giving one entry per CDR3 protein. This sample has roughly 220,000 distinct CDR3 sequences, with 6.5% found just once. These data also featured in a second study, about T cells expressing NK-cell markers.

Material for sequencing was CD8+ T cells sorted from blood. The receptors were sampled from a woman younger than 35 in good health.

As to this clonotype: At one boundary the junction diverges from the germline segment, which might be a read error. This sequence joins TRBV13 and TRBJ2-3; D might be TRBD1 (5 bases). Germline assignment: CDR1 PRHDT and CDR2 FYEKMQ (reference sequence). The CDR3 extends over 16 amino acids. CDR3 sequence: CASTLLGRLGTDTQYF. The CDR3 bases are TGTGCCAGCACCTTACTGGGGCGGCTAGGGACAGATACGCAGTATTTT.

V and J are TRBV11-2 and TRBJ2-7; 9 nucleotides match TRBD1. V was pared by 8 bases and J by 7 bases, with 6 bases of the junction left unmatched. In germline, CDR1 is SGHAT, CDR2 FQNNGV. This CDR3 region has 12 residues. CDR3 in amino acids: CASGTGTREQYF. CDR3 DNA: TGTGCCAGCGGGACAGGGACGCGGGAGCAGTACTTC.

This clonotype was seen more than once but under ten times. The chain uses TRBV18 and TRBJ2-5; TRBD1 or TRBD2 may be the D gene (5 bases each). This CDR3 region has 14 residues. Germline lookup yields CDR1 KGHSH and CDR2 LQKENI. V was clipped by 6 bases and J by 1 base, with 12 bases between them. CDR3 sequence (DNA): TGTGCCAGCTCGTTCAAGGGGACCCAAGAGACCCAGTACTTC. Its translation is CASSFKGTQETQYF.

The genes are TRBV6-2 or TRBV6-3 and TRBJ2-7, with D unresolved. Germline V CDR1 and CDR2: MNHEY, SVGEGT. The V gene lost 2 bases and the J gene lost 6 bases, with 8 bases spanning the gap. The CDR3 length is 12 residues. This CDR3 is CASSYLDGEQYF. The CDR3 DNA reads TGTGCCAGCAGTTACCTGGACGGCGAGCAGTACTTC.

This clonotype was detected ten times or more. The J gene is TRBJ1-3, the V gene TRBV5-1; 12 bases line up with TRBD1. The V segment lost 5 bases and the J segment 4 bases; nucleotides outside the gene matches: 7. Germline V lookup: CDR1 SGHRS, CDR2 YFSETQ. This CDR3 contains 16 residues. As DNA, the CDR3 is TGCGCCAGCAGACGGGACAGGGGGCTTGCCGGAAACACCATATATTTT. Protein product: CASRRDRGLAGNTIYF.

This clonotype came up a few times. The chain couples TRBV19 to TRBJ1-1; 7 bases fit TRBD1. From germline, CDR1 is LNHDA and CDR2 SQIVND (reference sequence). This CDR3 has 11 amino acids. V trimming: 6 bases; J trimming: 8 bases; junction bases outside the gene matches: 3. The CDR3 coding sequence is TGTGCCAGTAGCACGGGACAGGAAGCTTTCTTT. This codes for CASSTGQEAFF.

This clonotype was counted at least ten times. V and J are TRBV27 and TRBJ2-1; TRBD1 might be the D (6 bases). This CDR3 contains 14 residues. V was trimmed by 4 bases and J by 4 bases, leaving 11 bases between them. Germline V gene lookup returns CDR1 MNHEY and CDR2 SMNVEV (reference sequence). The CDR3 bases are TGTGCCAGCAGTTCCCAGGGGCGATACAATGAGCAGTTCTTC. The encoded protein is CASSSQGRYNEQFF.

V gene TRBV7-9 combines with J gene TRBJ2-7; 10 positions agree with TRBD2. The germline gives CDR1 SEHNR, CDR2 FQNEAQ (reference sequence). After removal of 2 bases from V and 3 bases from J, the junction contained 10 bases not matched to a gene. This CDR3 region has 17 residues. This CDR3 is CASSLPTSSGRVYEQYF. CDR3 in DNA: TGTGCCAGCAGCTTACCTACATCTAGCGGGAGAGTCTACGAGCAGTACTTC.

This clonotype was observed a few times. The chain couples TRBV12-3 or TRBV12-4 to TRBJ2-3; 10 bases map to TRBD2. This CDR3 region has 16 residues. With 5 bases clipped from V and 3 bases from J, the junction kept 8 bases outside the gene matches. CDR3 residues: CASSPGLARATDTQYF. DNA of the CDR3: TGTGCCAGCAGTCCGGGACTAGCGCGGGCGACAGATACGCAGTATTTT.

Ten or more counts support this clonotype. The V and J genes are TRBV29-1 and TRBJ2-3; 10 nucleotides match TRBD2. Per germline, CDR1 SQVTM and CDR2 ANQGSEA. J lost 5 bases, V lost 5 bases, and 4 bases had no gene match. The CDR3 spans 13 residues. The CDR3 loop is CSVTSSGGDTQYF. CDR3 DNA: TGCAGCGTTACCTCTAGCGGGGGAGATACGCAGTATTTT.

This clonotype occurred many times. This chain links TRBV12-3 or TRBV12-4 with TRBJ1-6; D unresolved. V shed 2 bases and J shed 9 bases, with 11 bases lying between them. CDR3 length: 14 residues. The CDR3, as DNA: TGTGCCAGCAGTTTAAGCAGGATCGGTTCACCCCTCCACTTT. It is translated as CASSLSRIGSPLHF.

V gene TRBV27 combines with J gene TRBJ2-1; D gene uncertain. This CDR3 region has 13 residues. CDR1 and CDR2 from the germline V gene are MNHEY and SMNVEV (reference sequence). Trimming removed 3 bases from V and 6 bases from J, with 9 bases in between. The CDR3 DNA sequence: TGTGCCAGCAGTTTTGTCGTCGCCAATGAGCAGTTCTTC. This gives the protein CASSFVVANEQFF.

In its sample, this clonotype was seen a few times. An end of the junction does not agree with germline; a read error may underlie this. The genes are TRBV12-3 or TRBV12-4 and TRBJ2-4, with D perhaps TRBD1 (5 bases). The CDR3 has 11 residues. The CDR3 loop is CASSTTDQLHF. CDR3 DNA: TGTGCCAGCAGCACGACAGACCAGCTTCACTTC.

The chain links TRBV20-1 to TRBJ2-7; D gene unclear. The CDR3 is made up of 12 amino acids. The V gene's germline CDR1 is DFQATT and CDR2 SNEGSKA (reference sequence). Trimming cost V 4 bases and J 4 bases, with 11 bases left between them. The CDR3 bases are TGCAGTGCTATTGTGCCGACATACGAGCAGTACTTC. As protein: CSAIVPTYEQYF.

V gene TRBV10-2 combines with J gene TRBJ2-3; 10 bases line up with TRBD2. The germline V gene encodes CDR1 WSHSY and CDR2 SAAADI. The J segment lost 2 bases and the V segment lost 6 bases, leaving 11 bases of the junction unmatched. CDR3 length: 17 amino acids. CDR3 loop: CASSNSTGTSVTDTQYF. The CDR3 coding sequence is TGCGCCAGCAGCAACAGTACCGGGACTAGCGTCACAGATACGCAGTATTTT.

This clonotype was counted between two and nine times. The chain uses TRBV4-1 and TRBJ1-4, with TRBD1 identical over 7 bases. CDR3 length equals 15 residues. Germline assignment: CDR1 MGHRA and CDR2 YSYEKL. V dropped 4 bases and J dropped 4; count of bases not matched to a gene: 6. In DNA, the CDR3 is TGCGCCAGCAGCCTCGGGACAGTCCGTAATGAAAAACTGTTTTTT. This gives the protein CASSLGTVRNEKLFF.

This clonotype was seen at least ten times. The CDR3 region is CSVESYYEQYF. CDR3 nucleotide sequence: TGCAGCGTTGAAAGCTACTACGAGCAGTACTTC. This rearrangement joins TRBV29-1 to TRBJ2-7; D gene unclear. The CDR3 loop spans 11 amino acids. The ends were cut back, 2 bases at V and 3 bases at J, with 5 bases in the middle. Germline values: CDR1 SQVTM, CDR2 ANQGSEA.

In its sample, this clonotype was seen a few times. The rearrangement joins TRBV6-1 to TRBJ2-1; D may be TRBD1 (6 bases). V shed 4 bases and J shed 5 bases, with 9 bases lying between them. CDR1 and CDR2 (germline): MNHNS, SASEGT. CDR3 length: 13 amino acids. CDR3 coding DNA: TGTGCCAGCAGTGCTCGGACAGACAATGAGCAGTTCTTC. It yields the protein CASSARTDNEQFF.

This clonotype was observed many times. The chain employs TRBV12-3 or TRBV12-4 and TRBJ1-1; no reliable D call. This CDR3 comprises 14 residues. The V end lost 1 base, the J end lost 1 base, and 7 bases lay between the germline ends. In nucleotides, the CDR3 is TGTGCCAGCAGTTTAGGGGCCGGGAACACTGAAGCTTTCTTT. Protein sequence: CASSLGAGNTEAFF.

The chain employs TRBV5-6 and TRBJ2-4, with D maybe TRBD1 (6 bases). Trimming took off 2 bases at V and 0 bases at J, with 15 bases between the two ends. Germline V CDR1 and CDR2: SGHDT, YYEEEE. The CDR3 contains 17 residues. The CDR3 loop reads CASSFRRTALAKNIQYF. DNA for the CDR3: TGTGCCAGCAGCTTCCGCCGGACAGCTCTAGCCAAAAACATTCAGTACTTC.

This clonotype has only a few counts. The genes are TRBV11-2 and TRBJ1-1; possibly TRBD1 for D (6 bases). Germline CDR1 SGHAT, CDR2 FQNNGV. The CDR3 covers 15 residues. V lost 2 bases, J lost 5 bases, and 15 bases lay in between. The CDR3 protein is CASSLSPGAGTEAFF. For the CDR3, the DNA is TGTGCCAGCAGCTTAAGCCCGGGGGCAGGGACTGAAGCTTTCTTT.

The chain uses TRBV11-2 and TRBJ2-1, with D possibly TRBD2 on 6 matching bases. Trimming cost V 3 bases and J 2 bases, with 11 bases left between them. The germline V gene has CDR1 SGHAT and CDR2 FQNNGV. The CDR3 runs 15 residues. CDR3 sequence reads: CASSFAGIAYNEQFF. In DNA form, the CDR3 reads TGTGCCAGCAGCTTTGCGGGAATCGCCTACAATGAGCAGTTCTTC.

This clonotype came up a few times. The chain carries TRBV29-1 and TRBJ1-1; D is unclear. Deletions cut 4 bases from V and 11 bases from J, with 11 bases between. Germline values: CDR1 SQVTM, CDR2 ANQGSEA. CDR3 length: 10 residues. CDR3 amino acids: CSVVLREAFF. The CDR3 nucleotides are TGCAGCGTTGTGTTGCGGGAGGCTTTCTTT.